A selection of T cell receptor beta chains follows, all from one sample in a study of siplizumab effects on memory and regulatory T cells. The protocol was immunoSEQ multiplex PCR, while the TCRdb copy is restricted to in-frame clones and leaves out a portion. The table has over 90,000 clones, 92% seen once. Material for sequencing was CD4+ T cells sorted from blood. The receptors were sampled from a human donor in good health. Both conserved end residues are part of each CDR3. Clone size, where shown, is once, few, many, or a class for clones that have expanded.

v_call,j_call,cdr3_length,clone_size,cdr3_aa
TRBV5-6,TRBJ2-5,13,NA,CASSETHQETQYF
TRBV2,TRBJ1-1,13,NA,CASAPDRNTEAFF
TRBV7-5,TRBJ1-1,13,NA,CVRSLTGATEAFF
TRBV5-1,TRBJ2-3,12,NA,CASRRDRDTQYF
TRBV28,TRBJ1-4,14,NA,CASSDAGGGEKLFF
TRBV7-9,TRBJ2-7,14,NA,CASSPSTLPCEQYF
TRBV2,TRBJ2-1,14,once,CASGQLGSYNEQFF
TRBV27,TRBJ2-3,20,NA,CASSLYPPPAGVLVLDTQYF
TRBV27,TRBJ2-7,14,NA,CASRGWGSTYEQYF
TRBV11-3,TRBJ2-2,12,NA,CASSSSTGELFF
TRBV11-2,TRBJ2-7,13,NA,CASSPQPLSEQYF
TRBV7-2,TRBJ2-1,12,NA,CASSLERRGQFF
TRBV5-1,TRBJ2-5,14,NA,CASSLGDSQETQYF
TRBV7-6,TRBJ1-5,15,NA,CASSSGDSRNQPQHF
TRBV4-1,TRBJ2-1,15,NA,CASSQVGLVADEQFF
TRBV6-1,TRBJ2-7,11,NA,CASMIWAEQYF
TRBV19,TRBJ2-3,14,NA,CASKLGSLTDTQYF
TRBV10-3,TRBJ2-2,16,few,CAIHSGGAVSTGELFF
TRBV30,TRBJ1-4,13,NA,CAWSRLAQEKLFF
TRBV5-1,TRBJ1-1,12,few,CATSGSNTEAFF
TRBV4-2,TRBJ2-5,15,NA,CASSQEGDGRKTQYF
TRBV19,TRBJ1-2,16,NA,CASSQESGGSYYGYTF
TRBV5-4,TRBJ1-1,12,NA,CASSLVGGEAFF
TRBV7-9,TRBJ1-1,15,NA,CASSPGGTENTEAFF
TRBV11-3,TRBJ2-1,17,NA,CASSLVGGTSGLSEQFF
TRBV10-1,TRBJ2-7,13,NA,CACPSGETYEQYF
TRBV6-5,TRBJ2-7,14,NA,CASKTGGLGAEQYF
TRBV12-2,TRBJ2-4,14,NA,CASHLSPGENIQYF
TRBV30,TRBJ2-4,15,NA,CAWSVRRVAKNIQYF
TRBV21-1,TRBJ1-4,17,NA,CASSPGVRRSTNEKLFF
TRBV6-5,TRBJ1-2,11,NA,CASRFGFGYTF